The rows below give T cell receptor beta chains drawn from one sample of a study of blood T cell repertoires in COVID-19. Generated by immunoSEQ multiplex PCR, the TCRdb table keeps only in-frame clones and is missing some. The table lists hundreds of thousands of clones, approximately 91% of them singletons. Sequences were obtained from peripheral blood. These receptors came from a woman in her sixties or seventies with COVID-19, enrolled during active disease. The CDR3 runs from the conserved cysteine through the conserved F or W. Each record gives: D gene, CDR3 length, J gene, clone size, V gene, CDR3 protein, CDR3 DNA. The D gene is left open where the match is weak. Rows give clone size only sometimes, using once, few, many, or a class for an expanded clone.

D: TRBD2
length: 15
J: TRBJ2-2
size: -
V: TRBV7-2
CDR3: CASSPLAGGTGELFF
DNA: TGTGCCAGCAGCCCATTAGCGGGGGGGACCGGGGAGCTGTTTTTT

D: -
length: 15
J: TRBJ2-7
size: -
V: TRBV27
CDR3: CASSLSFGLPYEQYF
DNA: TGTGCCAGCAGTTTATCTTTTGGGCTCCCCTACGAGCAGTACTTC

D: TRBD1
length: 16
J: TRBJ2-7
size: few
V: TRBV15
CDR3: CATSRGFGTGEYEQYF
DNA: TGTGCCACCAGCAGAGGGTTCGGGACAGGGGAGTACGAGCAGTACTTC

D: TRBD1
length: 14
J: TRBJ1-2
size: -
V: TRBV9
CDR3: CASSRGQAPYGYTF
DNA: TGTGCCAGCAGCCGAGGACAGGCCCCCTATGGCTACACCTTC

D: TRBD1
length: 14
J: TRBJ2-3
size: once
V: TRBV6-5
CDR3: CASRPWTGADTQYF
DNA: TGTGCCAGCAGACCATGGACAGGGGCCGATACGCAGTATTTT

D: TRBD1
length: 12
J: TRBJ2-5
size: -
V: TRBV29-1
CDR3: CSVSTGEETQYF
DNA: TGCAGCGTTAGTACAGGGGAAGAGACCCAGTACTTC

D: TRBD1
length: 14
J: TRBJ2-7
size: -
V: TRBV6-5
CDR3: CASTEGTGIYEQYF
DNA: TGTGCCAGCACCGAGGGGACAGGGATCTACGAGCAGTACTTC

D: -
length: 16
J: TRBJ2-1
size: -
V: TRBV4-2
CDR3: CASSQETASVYNEQFF
DNA: TGTGCCAGCAGCCAAGAGACGGCTAGCGTTTACAATGAGCAGTTCTTC

D: TRBD2
length: 14
J: TRBJ2-7
size: -
V: TRBV28
CDR3: CASSLERGGHEQYF
DNA: TGTGCCAGCAGTTTAGAGCGGGGGGGCCACGAGCAGTACTTC

D: -
length: 13
J: TRBJ1-2
size: -
V: TRBV7-3
CDR3: CASSPRGTGGYTF
DNA: TGTGCCAGCAGTCCCCGGGGAACGGGTGGCTACACCTTC

D: TRBD1
length: 15
J: TRBJ1-4
size: -
V: TRBV28
CDR3: CASNAPGQLPEKLFF
DNA: TGTGCCAGCAATGCCCCGGGACAGCTCCCTGAAAAACTGTTTTTT

D: -
length: 14
J: TRBJ1-1
size: -
V: TRBV7-3
CDR3: CASSHAESGTEAFF
DNA: TGTGCCAGCAGCCACGCCGAGAGCGGCACTGAAGCTTTCTTT

D: TRBD1
length: 13
J: TRBJ2-1
size: -
V: TRBV2
CDR3: CASSEIRGQGKFF
DNA: TGTGCCAGCAGTGAAATAAGGGGACAGGGTAAGTTCTTC

D: -
length: 14
J: TRBJ1-1
size: -
V: TRBV5-1
CDR3: CASSPPTGNTEAFF
DNA: TGCGCCAGCAGCCCTCCCACAGGGAACACTGAAGCTTTCTTT

D: TRBD2
length: 16
J: TRBJ2-3
size: -
V: TRBV15
CDR3: CATSRAPAGDADTQYF
DNA: TGTGCCACCAGCAGAGCACCAGCGGGGGACGCAGATACGCAGTATTTT

D: -
length: 16
J: TRBJ1-6
size: few
V: TRBV7-8
CDR3: CASSLTGSPPSSPLHF
DNA: TGTGCCAGCAGCTTAACAGGGAGTCCCCCGAGTTCACCCCTCCACTTT

D: -
length: 17
J: TRBJ1-1
size: -
V: TRBV21-1
CDR3: CASSEIRDRDGDTEAFF
DNA: TGTGCCAGCAGCGAGATCCGGGACAGGGATGGGGACACTGAAGCTTTCTTT

D: TRBD1
length: 17
J: TRBJ2-7
size: -
V: TRBV24-1
CDR3: CATSEKSGTAYSYEQYF
DNA: TGTGCCACCAGTGAAAAATCCGGGACAGCATATTCCTACGAGCAGTACTTC

D: -
length: 14
J: TRBJ2-5
size: once
V: TRBV19
CDR3: CASSLLDNQETQYF
DNA: TGTGCCAGTAGCCTACTTGACAACCAAGAGACCCAGTACTTC

D: TRBD1
length: 14
J: TRBJ1-2
size: -
V: TRBV2
CDR3: CASSPRGQGGGYTF
DNA: TGTGCCAGCAGTCCTCGGGGACAGGGTGGTGGCTACACCTTC

D: -
length: 12
J: TRBJ2-3
size: -
V: TRBV3-1/TRBV3-2
CDR3: CASSPTSYTQYF
DNA: TGTGCCAGCAGCCCGACTAGTTATACGCAGTATTTT

D: TRBD1
length: 13
J: TRBJ1-2
size: -
V: TRBV2
CDR3: CASGGQANYGYTF
DNA: TGTGCCAGCGGGGGACAGGCTAACTATGGCTACACCTTC

D: TRBD1
length: 14
J: TRBJ2-7
size: -
V: TRBV24-1
CDR3: CATSDLGTGNEQYF
DNA: TGTGCCACCAGTGACCTAGGGACAGGGAACGAGCAGTACTTC

D: -
length: 12
J: TRBJ2-1
size: -
V: TRBV9
CDR3: CASGGAPNEQFF
DNA: TGTGCCAGCGGGGGGGCCCCAAATGAGCAGTTCTTC

D: TRBD1
length: 15
J: TRBJ2-7
size: -
V: TRBV6-6
CDR3: CASSYPDRGEYEQYF
DNA: TGTGCCAGCAGTTACCCAGACAGGGGGGAGTACGAGCAGTACTTC

D: -
length: 16
J: TRBJ2-5
size: -
V: TRBV21-1
CDR3: CASSRRTGTLGETQYF
DNA: TGTGCCAGCAGCCGACGGACAGGGACCTTGGGGGAGACCCAGTACTTC

D: -
length: 16
J: TRBJ1-3
size: once
V: TRBV23-1
CDR3: CASSHPPVDTGNTIYF
DNA: TGCGCCAGCAGTCACCCTCCCGTCGACACTGGAAACACCATATATTTT

D: TRBD2
length: 15
J: TRBJ2-7
size: few
V: TRBV19
CDR3: CASRTSGEMSYEQYF
DNA: TGTGCCAGCCGTACTAGCGGGGAGATGTCCTACGAGCAGTACTTC

D: -
length: 13
J: TRBJ1-6
size: -
V: TRBV19
CDR3: CASQGSTGSPLHF
DNA: TGTGCCAGCCAGGGGTCTACCGGGTCACCCCTCCACTTT

D: -
length: 16
J: TRBJ2-7
size: -
V: TRBV4-3
CDR3: CASSQEYTPPSYEQYF
DNA: TGCGCCAGCAGCCAAGAGTACACCCCTCCCTCCTACGAGCAGTACTTC

D: -
length: 16
J: TRBJ1-4
size: -
V: TRBV29-1
CDR3: CSGGGRGGINNEKLFF
DNA: TGCAGCGGTGGGGGAAGGGGGGGCATTAATAATGAAAAACTGTTTTTT

D: -
length: 13
J: TRBJ1-4
size: once
V: TRBV4-2
CDR3: CASSGGVREKLFF
DNA: TGTGCCAGCAGCGGGGGGGTAAGGGAAAAACTGTTTTTT

D: TRBD2
length: 15
J: TRBJ2-5
size: once
V: TRBV2
CDR3: CASRGTSGYQETQYF
DNA: TGTGCCAGCAGGGGGACTAGCGGGTACCAAGAGACCCAGTACTTC

D: -
length: 14
J: TRBJ2-5
size: -
V: TRBV5-1
CDR3: CASSPVQGRETQYF
DNA: TGCGCCAGCAGCCCAGTTCAGGGGCGAGAGACCCAGTACTTC

D: -
length: 14
J: TRBJ1-2
size: -
V: TRBV30
CDR3: CAWTPSYTYYGYTF
DNA: TGTGCCTGGACCCCCTCTTACACGTACTATGGCTACACCTTC

D: -
length: 15
J: TRBJ2-7
size: once
V: TRBV6-6
CDR3: CASSYGNRDRNEQYF
DNA: TGTGCCAGCAGTTACGGCAACAGGGATCGAAACGAGCAGTACTTC

D: TRBD1
length: 18
J: TRBJ2-5
size: -
V: TRBV3-1/TRBV3-2
CDR3: CASSQAPKTGQLQETQYF
DNA: TGTGCCAGCAGCCAAGCTCCTAAGACAGGGCAACTTCAAGAGACCCAGTACTTC

D: TRBD2
length: 16
J: TRBJ2-7
size: -
V: TRBV7-2
CDR3: CASSLGPAGGNYEQYF
DNA: TGTGCCAGCAGCTTAGGTCCAGCGGGGGGAAACTACGAGCAGTACTTC

D: TRBD2
length: 16
J: TRBJ2-1
size: -
V: TRBV18
CDR3: CASSPREAGPRDEQFF
DNA: TGTGCCAGCTCACCACGGGAAGCGGGGCCGCGCGATGAGCAGTTCTTC

D: TRBD1
length: 14
J: TRBJ1-6
size: -
V: TRBV9
CDR3: CASSVDRGDSPLHF
DNA: TGTGCCAGCAGCGTTGACAGGGGCGATTCACCCCTCCACTTT